This T cell receptor (beta chain) was observed in a study of T cell repertoires in cytomegalovirus infection. Turning to the study itself: Well-studied HLA-B-restricted epitopes and recently identified HLA-C-restricted epitopes of CMV were both used in the study. Evidence of both CMV infection and a matching HLA type came from public TCR beta signatures.

A note on this clonotype: Its specificity is unknown.

Study-wide points: People with CMV and the relevant HLA were identified by cumulative public TCR beta family frequency. Dominant in the ex vivo response were TCR beta clonotypes restricted by HLA-C and specific for CMV.

TCRdb fed the reads into MiXCR, producing one record per CDR3 protein. The table lists around 300,000 distinct CDR3 sequences, 22% of them singletons. Trimming pared 1 base from V and 0 bases from J, leaving 7 bases between. CDR1 SEHNR and CDR2 FQNEAQ come from the germline V gene (reference sequence). The CDR3 is 15 amino acids. The chain links TRBV7-9 to TRBJ2-1; D gene ambiguous. The sample in question was cultured PBMCs, obtained from culture after CMV antigen stimulation. This clonotype was obtained from a human donor in good health (CMV status not recorded). Some clones in this sample may be carry-over from other donors' samples. The CDR3 protein is CASSLELRSYNEQFF. Here the CDR3 DNA reads TGTGCCAGCAGCTTAGAACTTCGCTCCTACAATGAGCAGTTCTTC.